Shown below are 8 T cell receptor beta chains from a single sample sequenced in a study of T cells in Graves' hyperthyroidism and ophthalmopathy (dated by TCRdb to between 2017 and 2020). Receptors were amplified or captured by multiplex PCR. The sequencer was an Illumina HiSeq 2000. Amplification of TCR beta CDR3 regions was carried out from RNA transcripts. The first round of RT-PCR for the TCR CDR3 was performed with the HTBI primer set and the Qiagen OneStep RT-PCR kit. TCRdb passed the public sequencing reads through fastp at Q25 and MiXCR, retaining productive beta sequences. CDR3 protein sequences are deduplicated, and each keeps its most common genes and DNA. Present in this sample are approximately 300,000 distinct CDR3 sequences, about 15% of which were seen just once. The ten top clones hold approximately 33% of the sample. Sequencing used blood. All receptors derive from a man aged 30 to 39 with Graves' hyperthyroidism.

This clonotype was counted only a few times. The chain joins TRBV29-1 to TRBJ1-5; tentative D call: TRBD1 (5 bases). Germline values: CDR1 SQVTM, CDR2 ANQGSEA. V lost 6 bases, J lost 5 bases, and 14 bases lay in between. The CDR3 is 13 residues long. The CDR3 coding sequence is TGCAGCGTGGCTAGGTCACAGGATCAGCCCCAGCATTTT. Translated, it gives CSVARSQDQPQHF.

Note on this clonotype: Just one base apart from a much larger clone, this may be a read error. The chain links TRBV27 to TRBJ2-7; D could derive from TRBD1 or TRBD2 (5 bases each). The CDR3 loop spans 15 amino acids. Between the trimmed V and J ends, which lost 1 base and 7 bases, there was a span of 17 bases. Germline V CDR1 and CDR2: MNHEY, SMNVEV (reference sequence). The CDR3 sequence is CASSLLWETAMEQYF. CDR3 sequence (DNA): TGTGCCAGCAGTTTATTGTGGGAGACAGCTATGGAGCAGTACTTC.

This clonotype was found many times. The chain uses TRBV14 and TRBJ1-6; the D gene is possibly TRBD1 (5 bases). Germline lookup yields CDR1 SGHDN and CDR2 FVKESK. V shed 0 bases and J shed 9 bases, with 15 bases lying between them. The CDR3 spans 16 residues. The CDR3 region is CASSQEPGWRGSPLHF. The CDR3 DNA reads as TGTGCCAGCAGCCAAGAACCAGGGTGGCGTGGTTCACCCCTCCACTTT.

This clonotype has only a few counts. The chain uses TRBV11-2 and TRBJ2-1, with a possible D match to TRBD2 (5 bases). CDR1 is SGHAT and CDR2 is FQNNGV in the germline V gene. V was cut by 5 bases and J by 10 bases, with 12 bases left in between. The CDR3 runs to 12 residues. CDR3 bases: TGTGCCAGCAGCCTGACGCCGGGAGAGCAGTTCTTC. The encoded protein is CASSLTPGEQFF.

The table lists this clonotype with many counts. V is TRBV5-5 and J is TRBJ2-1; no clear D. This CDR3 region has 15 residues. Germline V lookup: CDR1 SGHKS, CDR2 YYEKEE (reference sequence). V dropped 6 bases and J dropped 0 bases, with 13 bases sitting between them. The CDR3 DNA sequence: TGTGCCAGCACCACCGACGGTAGCTCCTACAATGAGCAGTTCTTC. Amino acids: CASTTDGSSYNEQFF.

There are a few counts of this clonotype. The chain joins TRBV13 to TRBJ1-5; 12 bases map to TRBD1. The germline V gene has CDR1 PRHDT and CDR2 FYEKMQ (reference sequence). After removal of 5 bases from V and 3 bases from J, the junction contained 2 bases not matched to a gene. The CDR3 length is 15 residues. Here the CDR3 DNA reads TGTGCCAGCAGCCGGGACAGGGGGCCCAATCAGCCCCAGCATTTT. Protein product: CASSRDRGPNQPQHF.

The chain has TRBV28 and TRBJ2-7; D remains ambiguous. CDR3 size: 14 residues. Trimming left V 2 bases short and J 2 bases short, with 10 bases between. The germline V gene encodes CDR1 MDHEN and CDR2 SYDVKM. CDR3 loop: CASSLEPKTYEQYF. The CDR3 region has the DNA TGTGCCAGCAGTTTAGAGCCCAAGACCTACGAGCAGTACTTC.

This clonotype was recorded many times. CDR3 sequence reads: CASSHIFSNEAFF. The CDR3 region has the DNA TGTGCCAGCAGCCACATTTTTTCCAATGAAGCTTTCTTT. The chain carries TRBV6-2 or TRBV6-3 and TRBJ1-1; D is unclear. V shed 6 bases and J shed 7 bases, with 15 bases lying between them. This CDR3 is built from 13 residues. The V gene's germline CDR1 is MNHEY and CDR2 SVGEGT.